Each of the 32 T cell receptor beta chains below was sequenced from the same sample in a study of blood T cell repertoires in COVID-19. Profiled with immunoSEQ multiplex PCR; TCRdb holds only in-frame clones, not every one. This table has 200,000 to 250,000 clones, just over 85% appearing once. The material sequenced was PBMCs or T cells enriched from blood (not recorded which). The origin of the receptors is a middle-aged woman with acute COVID-19.

This clone was detected only once. V and J are TRBV2 and TRBJ2-7; 7 nucleotides match TRBD1. The CDR3 consists of 18 residues. From germline, CDR1 is SNHLY and CDR2 FYNNEI. V was pared by 1 base and J by 3 bases, with 15 bases of the junction left unmatched. The CDR3 bases are TGTGCCAGCAGTGAAGAAGTTCTAGAAACAGGGGCGAGCTACGAGCAGTACTTC. This encodes CASSEEVLETGASYEQYF.

A single count supports this clone. J is TRBJ1-2 and V is TRBV7-9; TRBD1 matches at 7 bases. This CDR3 has 15 residues. V was clipped by 1 base and J by 2 bases; unmatched bases: 4. Germline CDR1 is SEHNR and CDR2 is FQNEAQ (reference sequence). The DNA for the CDR3 is TGTGCCAGCAGCTTAGTGGCAGGGGGGAACTATGGCTACACCTTC. Encoded protein: CASSLVAGGNYGYTF.

The chain carries TRBV7-9 and TRBJ1-4, with D unclear. This CDR3 contains 15 residues. Trimming took 5 bases from V and 0 from J, leaving 10 bases between them. CDR1 is SEHNR and CDR2 is FQNEAQ in the germline V gene (reference sequence). The CDR3 DNA reads as TGTGCCAGCAGCGCCCGGTCGTCAACTAATGAAAAACTGTTTTTT. Its translation: CASSARSSTNEKLFF.

The chain uses TRBV7-3 and TRBJ1-1, with a weak D call TRBD1 (5 bases). The germline V and J ends were trimmed by 1 base and 5 bases, with 11 bases remaining between them. The germline CDR1 and CDR2 sequences are SGHTA and FQGTGA. The CDR3 consists of 14 residues. The CDR3 DNA reads TGTGCCAGCAGCTTAAGTATAGGGGTTACTGAAGCTTTCTTT. It codes for CASSLSIGVTEAFF.

This clone occurred a few times. The rearrangement uses TRBV5-1 and TRBJ2-7; weak D call: TRBD2 (7 bases). The V end lost 2 bases, the J end lost 3 bases, and 15 bases lay between the germline ends. This CDR3 contains 15 residues. The germline gives CDR1 SGHRS, CDR2 YFSETQ. The DNA of the CDR3 is TGCGCCAGCAGCTTAACGGGGGGCGGCTTCTACGAGCAGTACTTC. Protein sequence: CASSLTGGGFYEQYF.

V gene TRBV6-5 combines with J gene TRBJ1-1; unclear D gene. Trimming cost V 6 bases and J 5 bases, with 19 bases left between them. Germline CDR1 MNHEY, CDR2 SVGAGI. This CDR3 contains 15 residues. The CDR3 coding sequence is TGTGCCAGCAGAATTTTGGGGTCGAGGGAGACTGAAGCTTTCTTT. This gives the protein CASRILGSRETEAFF.

The chain is built from TRBV14 and TRBJ2-2, with 8 nucleotides matching TRBD1. V was pared by 1 base and J by 10 bases, with 5 bases of the junction left unmatched. The CDR3 sequence is 14 residues long. CDR1 is SGHDN and CDR2 is FVKESK in the germline V gene. The DNA of the CDR3 is TGTGCCAGCAGCCAAGTGACAGGGGTTCCGGAGCTGTTTTTT. It yields the protein CASSQVTGVPELFF. The full variable domain, in which reference TRBV14 and TRBJ2-2 provide the parts outside the CDR3, is EAGVTQFPSHSVIEKGQTVTLRCDPISGHDNLYWYRRVMGKEIKFLLHFVKESKQDESGMPNNRFLAERTGGTYSTLKVQPAELEDSGVYFCASSQVTGVPELFFGEGSRLTVL.

The chain uses TRBV20-1 and TRBJ1-2; 7 positions agree with TRBD1. This CDR3 contains 10 residues. From germline, CDR1 is DFQATT and CDR2 SNEGSKA (reference sequence). With V trimmed by 8 bases and J by 4 bases, 1 base remained unmatched. CDR3 DNA sequence: TGCAGTCCAGGGGGCTATGGCTACACCTTC. It is translated as CSPGGYGYTF.

V is TRBV7-2 and J is TRBJ2-7; 12 positions match TRBD1. Germline assignment: CDR1 SGHTA and CDR2 FQGNSA. The CDR3 has 16 amino acids. The trim removed 1 base at V and 4 bases at J, leaving 5 bases unmatched. The CDR3 nucleotides read TGTGCCAGCAGCTTAGGCTTGGGACAGGGGGCGTACGAGCAGTACTTC. Translated: CASSLGLGQGAYEQYF.

The chain has TRBV7-2 and TRBJ2-7; perhaps TRBD1 as D (6 bases). The germline gives CDR1 SGHTA, CDR2 FQGNSA. This CDR3 is built from 15 residues. The germline V and J ends were trimmed by 1 base and 3 bases, with 13 bases remaining between them. Here the CDR3 reads CASSLEQGPFYEQYF. CDR3 coding DNA: TGTGCCAGCAGCTTAGAACAGGGCCCCTTCTACGAGCAGTACTTC.

This clone was counted between two and nine times. The rearrangement uses TRBV6-2 or TRBV6-3 and TRBJ1-6, with 11 bases identical to TRBD1. This CDR3 region has 18 residues. Germline CDR1 and CDR2: MNHEY and SVGEGT. V trimming: 4 bases; J trimming: 3 bases; junction bases outside the gene matches: 8. This CDR3 reads CASSWTGGITRYNSPLHF. In DNA, the CDR3 is TGTGCCAGCAGTTGGACAGGGGGCATCACCCGCTATAATTCACCCCTCCACTTT.

The genes are TRBV5-6 and TRBJ1-2; D is ambiguous. The CDR3 totals 15 residues. V was cut by 1 base and J by 0 bases, with 10 bases left in between. Germline V gene lookup returns CDR1 SGHDT and CDR2 YYEEEE. The CDR3 DNA reads TGTGCCAGCAGCTTGATCGCGGACTCTAACTATGGCTACACCTTC. It translates to CASSLIADSNYGYTF.

The J gene is TRBJ1-2, the V gene TRBV10-3; D is unresolved. V was trimmed by 7 bases and J by 7 bases, leaving 22 bases between them. The germline V gene encodes CDR1 ENHRY and CDR2 SYGVKD. The CDR3 spans 15 residues. The chain's CDR3 is CAINKPETAASGYTF. The CDR3 bases are TGTGCCATCAACAAACCTGAGACGGCGGCGAGTGGCTACACCTTC.

The gene calls are TRBV28 and TRBJ2-3, with 11 bases matching TRBD1. J lost 4 bases, V lost 10 bases, and 7 bases had no gene match. The CDR3 covers 14 residues. Germline assignment: CDR1 MDHEN and CDR2 SYDVKM. DNA for the CDR3: TGTGCCATTGCCGGGACAGGGGGTTCAGATACGCAGTATTTT. Translation gives CAIAGTGGSDTQYF.

This chain links TRBV27 with TRBJ1-6; 9 bases agree with TRBD1. This CDR3 has 14 amino acids. The junction had 2 bases not matched to a gene; V was cut back by 4 bases and J by 7 bases. Germline lookup yields CDR1 MNHEY and CDR2 SMNVEV (reference sequence). CDR3 coding DNA: TGTGCCAGCAGTTCGACAGGGGGGAATTCACCCCTCCACTTT. Residues: CASSSTGGNSPLHF.

This rearrangement joins TRBV7-2 to TRBJ1-5; 8 bases line up with TRBD1. V gave up 5 bases and J gave up 6 bases; unmatched junction bases: 6. The CDR3 spans 14 residues. Germline V gives CDR1 SGHTA, CDR2 FQGNSA. The CDR3 nucleotides read TGTGCCAGCAGCCCAGACGGACAGGGTCAGCCCCAGCATTTT. Its protein product is CASSPDGQGQPQHF.

V is TRBV2 and J is TRBJ2-5, with 9 bases matching TRBD1. CDR3 length: 14 amino acids. J lost 4 bases, V lost 6 bases, and 6 bases had no gene match. Germline CDR1 and CDR2: SNHLY and FYNNEI. The DNA for the CDR3 is TGTGCCAGCAGGACTACAGGGGGCATAGAGACCCAGTACTTC. This encodes CASRTTGGIETQYF.

V usage is TRBV19 and J usage is TRBJ2-1; 10 positions match TRBD2. CDR3 length: 19 amino acids. V shed 3 bases and J 0 bases; nucleotides not matched to a gene: 11. Germline values: CDR1 LNHDA, CDR2 SQIVND (reference sequence). CDR3 in DNA: TGTGCCAGTAGTATTTGGGGAACTAGCGGGGTTCGCTCCTACAATGAGCAGTTCTTC. This encodes CASSIWGTSGVRSYNEQFF. The full variable domain, in which reference TRBV19 and TRBJ2-1 provide the parts outside the CDR3, is DGGITQSPKYLFRKEGQNVTLSCEQNLNHDAMYWYRQDPGQGLRLIYYSQIVNDFQKGDIAEGYSVSREKKESFPLTVTSAQKNPTAFYLCASSIWGTSGVRSYNEQFFGPGTRLTVL.

Concerning this clone: Other DNA variants within this sample encode the same CDR3. The gene calls are TRBV5-1 and TRBJ2-7; 8 bases are shared with TRBD1. Germline CDR1 and CDR2: SGHRS and YFSETQ. The V gene end was trimmed by 0 bases and the J gene end by 3 bases; junction bases not matched to a gene: 2. The CDR3 runs 14 residues. The CDR3 is CASSLDGQGYEQYV. CDR3 nucleotide sequence: TGCGCCAGCAGCTTGGACGGACAGGGCTACGAGCAGTACGTC.

This chain joins TRBV6-6 and TRBJ1-2, with a possible D match to TRBD1 (6 bases). Trimming removed 7 bases from V and 3 bases from J, with 18 bases in between. Germline V lookup: CDR1 MNHNY, CDR2 SVGAGI (reference sequence). The CDR3 covers 15 residues. The CDR3 nucleotides are TGTGCCAGCACCGGGGGGCTGGGGACACACTATGGCTACACCTTC. Encoded protein: CASTGGLGTHYGYTF.

This chain joins TRBV27 and TRBJ2-7, with a possible D match to TRBD1 (5 bases). The CDR3 contains 13 residues. The V end was cut by 3 bases, the J end by 6 bases, with 12 bases between. Germline V lookup: CDR1 MNHEY, CDR2 SMNVEV (reference sequence). CDR3 sequence (DNA): TGTGCCAGCAGTTTGTCAGGGCCGGGCGAGCAGTACTTC. Translation: CASSLSGPGEQYF.

V and J are TRBV9 and TRBJ2-2; 8 bases agree with TRBD1. Trimming cost V 4 bases and J 0 bases; bases outside gene matches: 5. This CDR3 contains 16 residues. Germline CDR1 SGDLS, CDR2 YYNGEE. The chain's CDR3 is CASSFDRGTNTGELFF. The CDR3 DNA follows: TGTGCCAGCAGCTTCGACAGGGGAACGAACACCGGGGAGCTGTTTTTT.

The chain employs TRBV7-9 and TRBJ2-7; possibly TRBD1 for D (6 bases). V was trimmed by 1 base and J by 3 bases, leaving 16 bases between them. Per the germline V gene, CDR1 is SEHNR and CDR2 is FQNEAQ (reference sequence). The CDR3 length is 16 residues. The CDR3 loop reads CASSLGRGQSFYEQYF. CDR3 DNA sequence: TGTGCCAGCAGCTTAGGAAGAGGACAGTCCTTCTACGAGCAGTACTTC.

The rearrangement uses TRBV27 and TRBJ2-2, with 8 bases that match TRBD2. Germline values: CDR1 MNHEY, CDR2 SMNVEV (reference sequence). The V segment lost 7 bases and the J segment 1 base; nucleotides outside the gene matches: 8. The length of the CDR3 is 16 residues. In DNA form, the CDR3 reads TGTGCCAGCATCAAAAGCGGGGGAATGAACACCGGGGAGCTGTTTTTT. The encoded protein is CASIKSGGMNTGELFF.

The J gene is TRBJ2-1, the V gene TRBV2; 8 bases fit TRBD1. Germline lookup yields CDR1 SNHLY and CDR2 FYNNEI. The CDR3 totals 13 residues. Trimming took 7 bases from V and 7 from J; bases not matched to a gene: 6. The chain's CDR3 is CASMADRANEQFF. The CDR3 DNA follows: TGTGCCAGCATGGCGGACAGGGCTAATGAGCAGTTCTTC. Using reference TRBV2 and TRBJ2-1 for the parts outside the CDR3, the full variable domain is EPEVTQTPSHQVTQMGQEVILRCVPISNHLYFYWYRQILGQKVEFLVSFYNNEISEKSEIFDDQFSVERPDGSNFTLKIRSTKLEDSAMYFCASMADRANEQFFGPGTRLTVL.

V and J are TRBV27 and TRBJ2-5, with D possibly being TRBD1 (6 bases). CDR3 size: 14 residues. Deletions cut 8 bases from V and 5 bases from J, with 18 bases between. The germline V gene has CDR1 MNHEY and CDR2 SMNVEV (reference sequence). In nucleotides, the CDR3 is TGTGCCAGCTCGTTCCAACAGGGCGGCGAGACCCAGTACTTC. It specifies CASSFQQGGETQYF.

The rearrangement links TRBV5-4 to TRBJ2-5; possibly TRBD2 for D (7 bases). The CDR3 is 15 residues long. Looked up from germline, CDR1 is SGHNT and CDR2 is YYREEE (reference sequence). Trimming removed 4 bases from V and 5 bases from J, with 18 bases in between. The CDR3 is CASSTRGAGAETQYF. The CDR3 DNA reads TGTGCCAGCAGCACCCGGGGGGCGGGTGCGGAGACCCAGTACTTC.

The rearrangement links TRBV28 to TRBJ1-5; TRBD1 aligns across 9 bases. V lost 5 bases to trimming and J lost 6 bases; unmatched junction nucleotides: 11. Germline V CDR1 and CDR2: MDHEN, SYDVKM. CDR3 length: 16 residues. The CDR3, as DNA: TGTGCCAGCAGTATCCCGGCGTCGACAGGGGGTCAGCCCCAGCATTTT. Residues: CASSIPASTGGQPQHF. Variable domain in full (rest from reference TRBV28 and TRBJ1-5): DVKVTQSSRYLVKRTGEKVFLECVQDMDHENMFWYRQDPGLGLRLIYFSYDVKMKEKGDIPEGYSVSREKKERFSLILESASTNQTSMYLCASSIPASTGGQPQHFGDGTRLSIL.

V usage is TRBV5-8 and J usage is TRBJ2-3, with D possibly being TRBD1 (5 bases). CDR3 length equals 12 residues. V lost 7 bases, J lost 3 bases, and 9 bases lay in between. Germline lookup yields CDR1 SGHTS and CDR2 YDEGEE. CDR3 sequence reads: CASLRGTDTQYF. The CDR3 DNA is TGTGCCAGCCTAAGGGGTACAGATACGCAGTATTTT.

The chain uses TRBV14 and TRBJ2-2; D is possibly TRBD2 (5 bases). The ends were cut back, 0 bases at V and 4 bases at J, with 15 bases in the middle. Germline V CDR1 and CDR2: SGHDN, FVKESK. The CDR3 is 17 amino acids. The CDR3 DNA follows: TGTGCCAGCAGCCAAGATTTTCGGGTAGCGTTCACCGGGGAGCTGTTTTTT. Amino acids: CASSQDFRVAFTGELFF.

The genes are TRBV19 and TRBJ1-5; D gene ambiguous. The germline gives CDR1 LNHDA, CDR2 SQIVND (reference sequence). The CDR3 length is 14 residues. V shed 6 bases and J shed 1 base, with 10 bases lying between them. The CDR3 region has the DNA TGTGCCAGTAGGAGGATGGAAAGCAATCAGCCCCAGCATTTT. It translates to CASRRMESNQPQHF.

The chain has TRBV6-5 and TRBJ2-1, with a tentative D call TRBD2 (5 bases). V was clipped by 2 bases and J by 8 bases, with 16 bases between them. CDR1 MNHEY and CDR2 SVGAGI come from the germline V gene. The CDR3 covers 15 residues. The CDR3 DNA follows: TGTGCCAGCAGTTACACCCGGGAACGTTTCGATGAGCAGTTCTTC. This gives the protein CASSYTRERFDEQFF.